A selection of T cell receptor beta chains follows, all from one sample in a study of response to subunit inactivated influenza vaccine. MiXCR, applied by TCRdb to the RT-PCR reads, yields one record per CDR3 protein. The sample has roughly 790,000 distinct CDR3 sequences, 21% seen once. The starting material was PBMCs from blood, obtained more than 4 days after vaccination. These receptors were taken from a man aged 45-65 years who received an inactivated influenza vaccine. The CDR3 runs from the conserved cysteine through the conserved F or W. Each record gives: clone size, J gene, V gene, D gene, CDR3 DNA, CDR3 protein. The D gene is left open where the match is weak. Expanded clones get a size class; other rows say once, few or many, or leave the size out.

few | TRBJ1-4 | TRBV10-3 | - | TGTGCCATCAGTGAGTCTTTAGGACGGATGAATGAAAAACTGTTTTTT | CAISESLGRMNEKLFF
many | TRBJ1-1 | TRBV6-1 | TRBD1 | TGTGCCAGCAGTCGGGACAGGGGCACTGAAGCTTTCTTT | CASSRDRGTEAFF
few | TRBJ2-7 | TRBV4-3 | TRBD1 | TGCGCCAGCAGCCACAAGGGGACAGGGGGCTACGAGCAGTACTTC | CASSHKGTGGYEQYF
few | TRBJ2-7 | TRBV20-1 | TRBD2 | TGCAGTGCTAGATTGAGCGGGAGCCAGAACGAGCAGTACTTC | CSARLSGSQNEQYF
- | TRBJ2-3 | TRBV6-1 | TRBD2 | TGTGCCAGCAGTCCACGGGGGGCAGATACGCAGTATTTT | CASSPRGADTQYF
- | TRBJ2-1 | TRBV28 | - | TGTGCCAGCAGTTTATCCCGGAACCCGTATAATGAGCAGTTCTTC | CASSLSRNPYNEQFF
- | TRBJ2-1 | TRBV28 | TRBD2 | TGTGCCAGCAAAGACGGGAGGACTTACAATGAGCAGTTCTTC | CASKDGRTYNEQFF
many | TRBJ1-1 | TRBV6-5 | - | TGTGCCAGCAGTTACACAGGGAACACTGAAGCTTTCTTT | CASSYTGNTEAFF
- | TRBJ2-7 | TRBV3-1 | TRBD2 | TGTGCCAGCAGCCGAGCGGGAGGGGACTACGAGCAGTACTTC | CASSRAGGDYEQYF
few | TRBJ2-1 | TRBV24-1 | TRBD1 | TGTGCCACCAGTGAAAGAACAGGGGCGGGGCAGTTCTTC | CATSERTGAGQFF
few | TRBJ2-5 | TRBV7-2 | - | TGTGCCAGCAGCCCCCTCGGAGGGGCTCAAGAGACCCAGTACTTC | CASSPLGGAQETQYF
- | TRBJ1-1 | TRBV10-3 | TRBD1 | TGTGCCATCAGCGGGGACAGGGGGAACACTGAAGCTTTCTTT | CAISGDRGNTEAFF
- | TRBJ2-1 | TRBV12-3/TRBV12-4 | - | TGTGCCAGCAGTTTTTACGGGACGAGTTACAATGAGCAGTTCTTC | CASSFYGTSYNEQFF
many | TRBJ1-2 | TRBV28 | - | TGTGCCAGCAGTTTAAATCCTGTGGGGGGCTACACCTTC | CASSLNPVGGYTF
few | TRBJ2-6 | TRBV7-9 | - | TGTGCCAGCAGCTTATCTTGGTGGGCTGGGGCCAACGTCCTGACTTTC | CASSLSWWAGANVLTF
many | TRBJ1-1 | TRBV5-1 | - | TGCGCCAGCAGCTTGCCCGACAGTTCTGAAGCTTTCTTT | CASSLPDSSEAFF
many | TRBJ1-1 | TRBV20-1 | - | TGCAGTGCTAGAGGCCTACAGGGGAACACTGAAGCTTTCTTT | CSARGLQGNTEAFF
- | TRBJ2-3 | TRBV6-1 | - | TGTGCCAGCAGCGGTACTCCAGGGTTACCTAGCACAGATACGCAGTATTTT | CASSGTPGLPSTDTQYF
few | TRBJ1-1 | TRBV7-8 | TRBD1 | TGTGCCAGCAGCGTGGCAGGGGGCCGGTTCACTGAAGCTTTCTTT | CASSVAGGRFTEAFF
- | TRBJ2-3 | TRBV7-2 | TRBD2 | TGTGCCAGCAGCCCGGTTAGCGGGAGGGCAGATACGCAGTATTTT | CASSPVSGRADTQYF
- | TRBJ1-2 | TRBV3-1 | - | TGTGCCAGCAGCCAAACTCGGACGGGTTATGGCTACACCTTC | CASSQTRTGYGYTF
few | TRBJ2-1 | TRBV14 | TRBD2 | TGTGCCAGCAGCCGATCACTAGCGGGAGGGCACAATGAGCAGTTCTTC | CASSRSLAGGHNEQFF
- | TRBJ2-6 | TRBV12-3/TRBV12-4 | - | TGTGCCAGCAGTTTGGCTGCGGGGCTCATCCGCTCTGGGGCCAACGTCCTGACTTTC | CASSLAAGLIRSGANVLTF
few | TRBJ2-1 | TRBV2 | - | TGTGCCAGCAGTCCCGGGAGATATGAGCAGTTCTTC | CASSPGRYEQFF